This T cell receptor (beta chain) was documented in a study of cytomegalovirus exposure and HLA in healthy donors. Study conclusions and caveats: For TCR beta chains, V- and J-gene trimming was later linked to a missense DCLRE1C variant.

The CDR3 has 17 amino acids. CDR1 is ENHRY, CDR2 SYGVKD, per germline. V shed 6 bases, J shed 7 bases, and the junction held 13 bases outside the gene matches. With respect to this clone: Its antigen is not identified.

It was with 60 Vbeta and 13 Jbeta primers that the PCR ran. TCRdb's table, derived via immunoSEQ multiplex PCR, lists solely in-frame clones and lacks some. In all, the sample yields over 45,000 clones. Sample: PBMCs. The sequence derives from a woman in her forties in good health and CMV-seronegative. The V call is TRBV10-3, the J call TRBJ2-1; TRBD2 matches 12 bases. CDR3 sequence reads: CAIRTGLAGRSGNEQFF. In DNA, the CDR3 is TGTGCCATCAGGACGGGACTAGCGGGTCGGTCAGGGAATGAGCAGTTCTTC.